Listed below are T cell receptor beta chains from one sample, sequenced in a study of Graves' ophthalmopathy and Graves' hyperthyroidism. TCRdb recomputed calls from the multiplex PCR reads with MiXCR, one row per CDR3 protein. The sample shows about 740,000 distinct CDR3 sequences, 40% of them seen only once. Sample: peripheral blood. These receptors all stem from an adult man with Graves' ophthalmopathy. CDR3s include the opening cysteine and the closing phenylalanine or tryptophan. The D gene is left open where the match is weak. Expanded clones are given a class, and other clones once, few, many or no size at all.

v_call: TRBV29-1; j_call: TRBJ2-4; d_call: NA; clone_size: once; cdr3_nt: TGCAGCGTTGAAGAGGGGGCTGGGGACATTCAGTACTTC; cdr3_aa: CSVEEGAGDIQYF
v_call: TRBV25-1; j_call: TRBJ2-5; d_call: TRBD2; clone_size: NA; cdr3_nt: TGTGCCAGCAGTCCCCAGGAGCGGGGTTTGGAGACCCAGTACTTC; cdr3_aa: CASSPQERGLETQYF
v_call: TRBV5-4; j_call: TRBJ2-7; d_call: NA; clone_size: NA; cdr3_nt: TGTGCCAGCAGCTTTCTGGGACATCCCAGTGAGGCCTCCGAGCAGTACTTC; cdr3_aa: CASSFLGHPSEASEQYF
v_call: TRBV24-1; j_call: TRBJ2-7; d_call: TRBD1; clone_size: few; cdr3_nt: TGTGCCACCAGTGATCCCGGGACAGGAACCACCGGGGAGCAGTACTTC; cdr3_aa: CATSDPGTGTTGEQYF
v_call: TRBV20-1; j_call: TRBJ1-5; d_call: NA; clone_size: NA; cdr3_nt: TGCAGTGCTACCTGGACAGCGAACGGGCCCCAGCATTTT; cdr3_aa: CSATWTANGPQHF
v_call: TRBV7-9; j_call: TRBJ2-7; d_call: TRBD2; clone_size: NA; cdr3_nt: TGTGCCAGCAGCTACGGACTAGTTCCTCTCGAGCAGTACTTC; cdr3_aa: CASSYGLVPLEQYF
v_call: TRBV10-2; j_call: TRBJ1-2; d_call: TRBD1; clone_size: NA; cdr3_nt: TGTGCCAGCAGCCCTGACAGGGGGACGGTCGACTATGGCTACACCTTC; cdr3_aa: CASSPDRGTVDYGYTF
v_call: TRBV4-3; j_call: TRBJ1-3; d_call: TRBD1; clone_size: NA; cdr3_nt: TGCGCCAGCAGCCAAGACACAGGGGTTTCTGGAAACACCATATATTTT; cdr3_aa: CASSQDTGVSGNTIYF
v_call: TRBV11-2; j_call: TRBJ2-5; d_call: NA; clone_size: few; cdr3_nt: TGTGCCAGCAGCTTAGAAGGTGCGTTAGCGGCTCAAGAGACCCAGTACTTC; cdr3_aa: CASSLEGALAAQETQYF
v_call: TRBV19; j_call: TRBJ2-2; d_call: NA; clone_size: many; cdr3_nt: TGTGCCAGTAGTACAGGGGCCGCGTACACCGGGGAGCTGTTTTTT; cdr3_aa: CASSTGAAYTGELFF
v_call: TRBV2; j_call: TRBJ1-6; d_call: NA; clone_size: many; cdr3_nt: TGTGCCAGCTCCGCCCTGGACGGAGCAGGTTCACCCCTCCACTTT; cdr3_aa: CASSALDGAGSPLHF
v_call: TRBV12-3/TRBV12-4; j_call: TRBJ2-5; d_call: TRBD2; clone_size: few; cdr3_nt: TGTGCCAGCACCAGCGGGGGGCTCACCGAGACCCAGTACTTC; cdr3_aa: CASTSGGLTETQYF
v_call: TRBV9; j_call: TRBJ1-1; d_call: TRBD1; clone_size: NA; cdr3_nt: TGTGCCAGCAGTAGCGAGGGGGCAACTGAAGCTTTCTTT; cdr3_aa: CASSSEGATEAFF
v_call: TRBV6-4; j_call: TRBJ2-2; d_call: TRBD2; clone_size: NA; cdr3_nt: TGTGCCAGCAGTTCCGGGACTAGAAACGGGGAGCTGTTTTTT; cdr3_aa: CASSSGTRNGELFF
v_call: TRBV24-1; j_call: TRBJ1-5; d_call: NA; clone_size: few; cdr3_nt: TGTGCCACCAACCGGGGTAGGAGCAATCAGCCCCAGCATTTT; cdr3_aa: CATNRGRSNQPQHF
v_call: TRBV10-3; j_call: TRBJ2-5; d_call: NA; clone_size: few; cdr3_nt: TGTGCCAGCAGCGACCCAGGGATGGGGGAGACCCAGTACTTC; cdr3_aa: CASSDPGMGETQYF
v_call: TRBV10-3; j_call: TRBJ2-5; d_call: TRBD1; clone_size: many; cdr3_nt: TGTGCCACCACAGGGGCGAGACAAGAGACCCAGTACTTC; cdr3_aa: CATTGARQETQYF
v_call: TRBV20-1; j_call: TRBJ2-7; d_call: TRBD1; clone_size: NA; cdr3_nt: TGCAGTGCCCCCCTTGGGACAGGGTCCTACGAGCAGTACTTC; cdr3_aa: CSAPLGTGSYEQYF
v_call: TRBV12-3/TRBV12-4; j_call: TRBJ2-6; d_call: NA; clone_size: many; cdr3_nt: TGTGCCAGCAACCTGGGGAGCTCTGGGGCCAACGTCCTGACTTTC; cdr3_aa: CASNLGSSGANVLTF
v_call: TRBV29-1; j_call: TRBJ2-3; d_call: TRBD2; clone_size: NA; cdr3_nt: TGCAGCGTCGATAGCGGGATTAGCACAGATACGCAGTATTTT; cdr3_aa: CSVDSGISTDTQYF
v_call: TRBV12-3/TRBV12-4; j_call: TRBJ2-5; d_call: NA; clone_size: many; cdr3_nt: TGTGCCAGCAGTTTACAGCCTACCCAAGAGACCCAGTACTTC; cdr3_aa: CASSLQPTQETQYF
v_call: TRBV7-9; j_call: TRBJ1-1; d_call: TRBD1; clone_size: few; cdr3_nt: TGTGCCAGTCGACAGGGGGATGAAGCTTTCTTT; cdr3_aa: CASRQGDEAFF
v_call: TRBV24-1; j_call: TRBJ1-5; d_call: TRBD1; clone_size: NA; cdr3_nt: TGTGCCACCAGTGACCCAGGGACAGGGGATAGTCAGCCCCAGCATTTT; cdr3_aa: CATSDPGTGDSQPQHF
v_call: TRBV3-1; j_call: TRBJ1-2; d_call: NA; clone_size: NA; cdr3_nt: TGTGCCAGCAGCTCCGGGACATCATTCCATGGCTACACCTTC; cdr3_aa: CASSSGTSFHGYTF
v_call: TRBV12-3/TRBV12-4; j_call: TRBJ1-2; d_call: NA; clone_size: few; cdr3_nt: TGTGCCAGCAGTCTGTCAATGGGCTATGGCTACACCTTC; cdr3_aa: CASSLSMGYGYTF
v_call: TRBV20-1; j_call: TRBJ2-2; d_call: NA; clone_size: NA; cdr3_nt: NA; cdr3_aa: CSALAGPTPGSCFF
v_call: TRBV20-1; j_call: TRBJ1-2; d_call: NA; clone_size: NA; cdr3_nt: TGCAGTGCTAGAGGTCAACTCAGGGCGCTCTATGGCTACACCTTC; cdr3_aa: CSARGQLRALYGYTF
v_call: TRBV5-4; j_call: TRBJ1-5; d_call: NA; clone_size: NA; cdr3_nt: TGTGCCAGCAGCTATGACGCGGGTCAGCCCCAGCATTTT; cdr3_aa: CASSYDAGQPQHF
v_call: TRBV11-2; j_call: TRBJ1-3; d_call: NA; clone_size: NA; cdr3_nt: TGTGCCAGCTTACGGGCGCGGACTGGAAACACCATATATTTT; cdr3_aa: CASLRARTGNTIYF
v_call: TRBV15; j_call: TRBJ2-5; d_call: NA; clone_size: once; cdr3_nt: TGTGCCACCAGCAGCTTGTCTTCAGGGCGTCGAGAGACCCAGTACTTC; cdr3_aa: CATSSLSSGRRETQYF
v_call: TRBV29-1; j_call: TRBJ2-2; d_call: TRBD1; clone_size: few; cdr3_nt: TGCAGCGTTGAAGCGGCAGGGGGCGAGCTCGGGGAGCTGTTTTTT; cdr3_aa: CSVEAAGGELGELFF
v_call: TRBV3-1; j_call: TRBJ2-5; d_call: NA; clone_size: NA; cdr3_nt: TGTGCCAGCAGCCAAGGGACAGAGGGGACCCAGTACTTC; cdr3_aa: CASSQGTEGTQYF
v_call: TRBV11-1; j_call: TRBJ2-5; d_call: NA; clone_size: NA; cdr3_nt: TGTGCCAGCAGCGTTTATGGGACACAGCAAGAGACCCAGTACTTC; cdr3_aa: CASSVYGTQQETQYF
v_call: TRBV29-1; j_call: TRBJ1-6; d_call: NA; clone_size: NA; cdr3_nt: TGCAGCGTTAAAAGGCCAAATTCACCCCTCCACTTT; cdr3_aa: CSVKRPNSPLHF
v_call: TRBV9; j_call: TRBJ2-5; d_call: NA; clone_size: few; cdr3_nt: TGTGCCAGCAGCGTAGGACCAGGGCAGCAAGAGACCCAGTACTTC; cdr3_aa: CASSVGPGQQETQYF
v_call: TRBV7-9; j_call: TRBJ2-1; d_call: NA; clone_size: NA; cdr3_nt: TGTGCCAGCAGTGACGAGACTAATGAGCAGTTCTTC; cdr3_aa: CASSDETNEQFF
v_call: TRBV2; j_call: TRBJ1-2; d_call: NA; clone_size: NA; cdr3_nt: TGTGCCTGGAGTATCCGGACAGCCGCTAACTATGGCTACACCTTC; cdr3_aa: CAWSIRTAANYGYTF
v_call: TRBV7-9; j_call: TRBJ2-7; d_call: TRBD2; clone_size: NA; cdr3_nt: TGTGCCAGCAGCTTAGGGCGACTAGCAAGCGAAGAGCAGTACTTC; cdr3_aa: CASSLGRLASEEQYF
v_call: TRBV4-2; j_call: TRBJ1-4; d_call: NA; clone_size: NA; cdr3_nt: TGTGCCAGCAGCCAAGAACCCAGGACTAATGAAAAACTGTTTTTT; cdr3_aa: CASSQEPRTNEKLFF
v_call: TRBV19; j_call: TRBJ1-6; d_call: NA; clone_size: many; cdr3_nt: TGTGCCAGTAATTGGTTAAATTCACCCCTCCACTTT; cdr3_aa: CASNWLNSPLHF
v_call: TRBV7-8; j_call: TRBJ2-5; d_call: NA; clone_size: few; cdr3_nt: TGTGCCAGCAGCCCGGTCCTCCAGGGAAATATAAAGACCCAGTACTTC; cdr3_aa: CASSPVLQGNIKTQYF
v_call: TRBV7-2; j_call: TRBJ2-2; d_call: NA; clone_size: NA; cdr3_nt: TGTGCCAGCAGCTTAGAAGGTTTAGTCACCGGGGAGCTGTTTTTT; cdr3_aa: CASSLEGLVTGELFF
v_call: TRBV20-1; j_call: TRBJ2-3; d_call: NA; clone_size: NA; cdr3_nt: TGCAGTGCGTTCCCCTGGAACGACTTT; cdr3_aa: CSAFPWNDF
v_call: TRBV10-3; j_call: TRBJ2-3; d_call: TRBD1; clone_size: NA; cdr3_nt: TGTGCCAGCAGGAAAATACAGGGGGCCCTCACAGATACGCAGTATTTT; cdr3_aa: CASRKIQGALTDTQYF
v_call: TRBV5-1; j_call: TRBJ2-7; d_call: TRBD2; clone_size: NA; cdr3_nt: TGCGCCAGCAGCCACACTAGCGGGGACGAGCAGTACTTC; cdr3_aa: CASSHTSGDEQYF
v_call: TRBV5-6; j_call: TRBJ2-7; d_call: NA; clone_size: NA; cdr3_nt: TGTGCCAGCAGTTTAACCCATGGAGCCTCCTACGAGCAGTACTTC; cdr3_aa: CASSLTHGASYEQYF
v_call: TRBV12-5; j_call: TRBJ2-7; d_call: NA; clone_size: NA; cdr3_nt: TGTGCTAGTGGTTTGGACCTCTACGAGCAGTACTTC; cdr3_aa: CASGLDLYEQYF
v_call: TRBV7-2; j_call: TRBJ2-2; d_call: NA; clone_size: NA; cdr3_nt: TGTGCCAGCAGCACACCGGGACCAGGTACCGGGGAGCTGTTTTTT; cdr3_aa: CASSTPGPGTGELFF
v_call: TRBV9; j_call: TRBJ1-4; d_call: NA; clone_size: NA; cdr3_nt: TGTGCCAGCAGCCCTAGGAGGGTTGCAACTAATGAAAAACTGTTTTTT; cdr3_aa: CASSPRRVATNEKLFF
v_call: TRBV29-1; j_call: TRBJ1-1; d_call: TRBD1; clone_size: NA; cdr3_nt: TGCAGCGTTGCCCCGGACAGGGTTCAGACTGAAACTTTCTTT; cdr3_aa: CSVAPDRVQTETFF
v_call: TRBV2; j_call: TRBJ2-5; d_call: NA; clone_size: once; cdr3_nt: TGTGCCAGCAGCGGAGGAGGGGAACAAGAGACCCAGTACTTC; cdr3_aa: CASSGGGEQETQYF
v_call: TRBV6-5; j_call: TRBJ2-5; d_call: NA; clone_size: few; cdr3_nt: TGTGCCAGCAGTTACTCTGACACCCAGTACCAAGAGACCCAGTACTTC; cdr3_aa: CASSYSDTQYQETQYF